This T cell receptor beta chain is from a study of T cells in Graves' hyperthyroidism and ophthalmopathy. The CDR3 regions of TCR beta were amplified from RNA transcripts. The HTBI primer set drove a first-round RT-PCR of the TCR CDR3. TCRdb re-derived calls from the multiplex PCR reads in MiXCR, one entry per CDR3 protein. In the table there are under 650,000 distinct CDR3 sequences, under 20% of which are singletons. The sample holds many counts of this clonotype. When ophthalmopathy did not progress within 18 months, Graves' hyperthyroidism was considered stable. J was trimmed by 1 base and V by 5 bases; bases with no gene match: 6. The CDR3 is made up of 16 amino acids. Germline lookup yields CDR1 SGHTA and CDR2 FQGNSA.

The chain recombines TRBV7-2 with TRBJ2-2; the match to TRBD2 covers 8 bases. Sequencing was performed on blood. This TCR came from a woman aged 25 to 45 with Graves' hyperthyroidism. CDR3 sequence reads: CASSPSGSRNTGELFF. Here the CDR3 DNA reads TGTGCCAGCAGCCCCAGCGGGAGCCGGAACACCGGGGAGCTGTTTTTT.